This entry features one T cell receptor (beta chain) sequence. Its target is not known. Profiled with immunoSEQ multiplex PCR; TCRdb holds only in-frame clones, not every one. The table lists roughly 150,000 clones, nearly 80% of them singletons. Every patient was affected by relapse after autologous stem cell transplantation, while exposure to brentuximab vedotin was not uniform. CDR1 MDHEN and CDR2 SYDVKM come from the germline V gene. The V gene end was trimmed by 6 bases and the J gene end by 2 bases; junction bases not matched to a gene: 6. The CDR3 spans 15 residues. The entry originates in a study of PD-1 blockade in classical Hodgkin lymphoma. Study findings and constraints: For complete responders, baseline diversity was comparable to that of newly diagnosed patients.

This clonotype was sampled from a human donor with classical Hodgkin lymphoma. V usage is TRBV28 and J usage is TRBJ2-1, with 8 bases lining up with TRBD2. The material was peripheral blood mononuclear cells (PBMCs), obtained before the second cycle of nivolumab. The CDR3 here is CASRSLAGTYNEQFF. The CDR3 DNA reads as TGTGCCAGCAGATCCCTAGCGGGCACCTACAATGAGCAGTTCTTC.